A single sample is the source of the 31 T cell receptor beta chains below, sequenced in a study of Ad26.COV2.S vaccination and SARS-CoV-2 variants. Described treatment: about 20 received Ad26.COV2.S at low or high dose, single or two shots; about 5 received placebo; per-sample allocation not given. It was on day 63 after the first vaccine or placebo injection that samples were taken. The method was immunoSEQ multiplex PCR; TCRdb's version includes in-frame clones alone and lacks a portion of them. Counted here are about 480,000 clones, around 85% occurring once; the ten biggest clones make up about 13%. Sequenced material: peripheral blood, taken in a trial of Ad26.COV2.S vaccine versus placebo. The receptors were sampled from a person aged 18-65 years who received the Ad26.COV2.S COVID-19 vaccine or a placebo.

The chain recombines TRBV4-2 with TRBJ1-2, with 10 nucleotides matching TRBD1. V dropped 0 bases and J dropped 11; count of bases not matched to a gene: 9. Germline V lookup: CDR1 LGHNA, CDR2 YNFKEQ. This CDR3 comprises 15 residues. CDR3 nucleotides: TGTGCCAGCAGCCAAGAAGGGACAGGGGTAGTGGGATACACCTTC. This codes for CASSQEGTGVVGYTF.

V and J are TRBV14 and TRBJ1-1, with unresolved D. Germline V CDR1 and CDR2: SGHDN, FVKESK. The CDR3 has 12 amino acids. The V and J ends lost 4 bases and 1 base respectively, with 4 bases between them. The CDR3 nucleotides are TGTGCCAGCAGCCCCTGGAACACTGAAGCTTTCTTT. Amino acid sequence: CASSPWNTEAFF.

The gene calls are TRBV5-4 and TRBJ2-3; 8 bases fit TRBD2. The V gene's germline CDR1 is SGHNT and CDR2 YYREEE (reference sequence). This CDR3 has 16 amino acids. Trimming at V came to 6 bases and at J to 0 bases, leaving 9 bases not matched to a gene. The CDR3 region has the DNA TGTGCCAGCAACCCCCATACTAGCGGAAGCACAGATACGCAGTATTTT. Translated: CASNPHTSGSTDTQYF. Drawing the rest from reference TRBV5-4 and TRBJ2-3, the complete variable domain is ETGVTQSPTHLIKTRGQQVTLRCSSQSGHNTVSWYQQALGQGPQFIFQYYREEENGRGNFPPRFSGLQFPNYSSELNVNALELDDSALYLCASNPHTSGSTDTQYFGPGTRLTVL.

Only one count was recorded for this clone. The CDR3 protein is CASSETGYRNEQFF. In nucleotides, the CDR3 is TGTGCCAGCAGTGAGACAGGGTATAGGAATGAGCAGTTCTTC. V is TRBV25-1 and J is TRBJ2-1; 7 bases match TRBD1. This CDR3 spans 14 amino acids. Losses at the gene ends were 3 bases for V and 7 bases for J; bases not matched to a gene: 6. Germline V gene sequence: CDR1 MGHDK, CDR2 SYGVNS.

The rearrangement joins TRBV4-1 to TRBJ1-3, with a weak D call TRBD1 (5 bases). CDR3 length: 15 residues. V lost 0 bases and J 4 bases, leaving 10 bases between the germline ends. Germline lookup yields CDR1 MGHRA and CDR2 YSYEKL. CDR3 sequence (DNA): TGCGCCAGCAGCCAAGATTGGGGGTTCGGAAACACCATATATTTT. This codes for CASSQDWGFGNTIYF.

The chain joins TRBV19 to TRBJ2-1; perhaps D is TRBD1 or TRBD2 (5 bases each). V was clipped by 7 bases and J by 8 bases, with 9 bases between them. The CDR3 has 11 amino acids. The germline gives CDR1 LNHDA, CDR2 SQIVND (reference sequence). This CDR3 is CASNSGHEQFF. CDR3 coding DNA: TGTGCCAGTAATTCGGGACATGAGCAGTTCTTC. The full variable domain, with the rest looked up from reference TRBV19 and TRBJ2-1, is DGGITQSPKYLFRKEGQNVTLSCEQNLNHDAMYWYRQDPGQGLRLIYYSQIVNDFQKGDIAEGYSVSREKKESFPLTVTSAQKNPTAFYLCASNSGHEQFFGPGTRLTVL.

CDR3 amino acids: CATSRGLRTDTDTQYF. CDR3 in DNA: TGTGCCACCAGCAGAGGATTACGGACTGACACAGATACGCAGTATTTT. The J gene is TRBJ2-3, the V gene TRBV15, with a possible D match to TRBD2 (5 bases). Germline assignment: CDR1 LNHNV and CDR2 YYDKDF (reference sequence). V was trimmed by 1 base and J by 2 bases, leaving 13 bases between them. The CDR3 consists of 16 residues.

This chain uses TRBV19 with TRBJ2-3, with D perhaps TRBD1 (6 bases). V shed 6 bases and J shed 1 base, with 14 bases lying between them. Per germline, CDR1 LNHDA and CDR2 SQIVND (reference sequence). The CDR3 is 15 residues long. In nucleotides, the CDR3 is TGTGCCAGTAGGTTACAGGGATGGGGCACAGATACGCAGTATTTT. Amino acid sequence: CASRLQGWGTDTQYF.

This chain uses TRBV6-2 or TRBV6-3 with TRBJ2-7, with TRBD2 matching 14 bases. The length of the CDR3 is 16 residues. The germline V gene has CDR1 MNHEY and CDR2 SVGEGT. J gave up 4 bases and V 6 bases, and 8 bases lay outside the gene matches. CDR3 sequence reads: CASSPLRTSGRYEQYF. The CDR3 coding sequence is TGTGCCAGCAGCCCTCTGCGGACTAGCGGGAGGTACGAGCAGTACTTC.

Of note for this clone: Different DNA sequences within this sample yield the same CDR3. The V and J genes are TRBV28 and TRBJ2-7, with a weak D call TRBD2 (6 bases). The CDR3 covers 13 residues. Trimming cost V 3 bases and J 3 bases, with 9 bases left between them. The germline V gene has CDR1 MDHEN and CDR2 SYDVKM. CDR3: CASSFKGLYEQYF. CDR3 nucleotides: TGTGCCAGCAGTTTTAAGGGACTCTACGAGCAGTACTTC.

The rearrangement joins TRBV27 to TRBJ2-1; TRBD1 might be the D (6 bases). The CDR3 runs to 16 residues. Germline-derived CDR1 and CDR2 are MNHEY and SMNVEV (reference sequence). The V gene lost 1 base and the J gene lost 4 bases, with 14 bases spanning the gap. The CDR3 DNA reads as TGTGCCAGCAGTTTATTTGGACAGAGAGGTTACAATGAGCAGTTCTTC. Translation gives CASSLFGQRGYNEQFF.

This clone was picked up a small number of times. Additional DNA sequences in this sample encode the identical CDR3. The J gene is TRBJ1-2, the V gene TRBV18, with D unresolved. CDR1 is KGHSH and CDR2 is LQKENI in the germline V gene. The V and J ends lost 1 base and 3 bases respectively, with 6 bases between them. The CDR3 length is 13 residues. The CDR3 sequence is CASSPRQDYGYTF. DNA for the CDR3: TGTGCCAGCTCACCACGGCAGGACTATGGCTACACCTTC.

The chain couples TRBV29-1 to TRBJ2-7; 9 nucleotides line up with TRBD1. V dropped 6 bases and J dropped 5; count of bases not matched to a gene: 5. Germline V CDR1 and CDR2: SQVTM, ANQGSEA. The CDR3 has 12 residues. CDR3 coding DNA: TGCAGCGTGCAGGACAGGGGAAACGAGCAGTACTTC. Protein sequence: CSVQDRGNEQYF.

The chain couples TRBV19 to TRBJ2-2, with D perhaps TRBD1 (5 bases). CDR1 LNHDA and CDR2 SQIVND come from the germline V gene (reference sequence). V gave up 5 bases and J gave up 0 bases, with 7 bases separating them. The CDR3 length is 14 residues. CDR3 in DNA: TGTGCCAGTAGTCAGACAGCGAACACCGGGGAGCTGTTTTTT. Protein: CASSQTANTGELFF.

The table lists this clone with a count of one. The CDR3 spells CASSLGDGLVQYF. The CDR3 nucleotides read TGTGCCAGCAGCTTAGGGGACGGCCTCGTTCAGTACTTC. The chain links TRBV11-2 to TRBJ2-4; D might be TRBD1 or TRBD2, each matching 5 bases. The germline V gene has CDR1 SGHAT and CDR2 FQNNGV. The CDR3 runs 13 residues. The ends were cut back, 1 base at V and 11 bases at J, with 12 bases in the middle.

The table lists this clone with a few counts. The genes are TRBV28 and TRBJ1-5; D might be TRBD1 (6 bases). V lost 5 bases and J 4 bases, leaving 15 bases between the germline ends. Germline CDR1 MDHEN, CDR2 SYDVKM. The CDR3 covers 15 residues. The CDR3 nucleotides read TGTGCCAGCAGTCCCCAGACAGGAAGAAATCAGCCCCAGCATTTT. Its protein product is CASSPQTGRNQPQHF.

The V call is TRBV5-1, the J call TRBJ2-1; D possibly corresponds to TRBD2 (5 bases). V was shortened by 2 bases and J by 6 bases, with 9 bases between the two germline ends. The CDR3 is 13 amino acids. CDR1 and CDR2 (germline): SGHRS, YFSETQ. CDR3 DNA sequence: TGCGCCAGCAGCTTACTAGTGACCAATGAGCAGTTCTTC. It codes for CASSLLVTNEQFF.

V is TRBV6-5 and J is TRBJ1-1; D not certain. The length of the CDR3 is 15 residues. Between the trimmed V and J ends, which lost 8 bases and 0 bases, there was a span of 16 bases. Per the germline V gene, CDR1 is MNHEY and CDR2 is SVGAGI. This chain's CDR3 is CASRVEWGMNTEAFF. The DNA of the CDR3 is TGTGCCAGCCGCGTGGAGTGGGGTATGAACACTGAAGCTTTCTTT.

The V call is TRBV28, the J call TRBJ1-2; D remains unclear. The CDR3 consists of 15 residues. Germline V gene data show CDR1 as MDHEN and CDR2 as SYDVKM. Trimming shortened V by 4 bases and J by 4 bases, and 16 bases separated the two germline ends. The CDR3 DNA follows: TGTGCCAGCAGTTCCCTTTCGCCCGCACTCTATGGCTACACCTTC. This translates into CASSSLSPALYGYTF.

The V call is TRBV28, the J call TRBJ2-2; maybe TRBD1 (6 bases). V lost 2 bases, J lost 6 bases, and 19 bases lay in between. The CDR3 has 17 amino acids. CDR1 is MDHEN and CDR2 is SYDVKM in the germline V gene. CDR3 DNA sequence: TGTGCCAGCAGTTTAATGTTTACAGGGTTCAAGGCCGGGGAGCTGTTTTTT. Translation: CASSLMFTGFKAGELFF. Complete variable domain (other parts from reference TRBV28 and TRBJ2-2): DVKVTQSSRYLVKRTGEKVFLECVQDMDHENMFWYRQDPGLGLRLIYFSYDVKMKEKGDIPEGYSVSREKKERFSLILESASTNQTSMYLCASSLMFTGFKAGELFFGEGSRLTVL.

This clone was recorded only once. The chain recombines TRBV4-2 with TRBJ2-6; D is uncertain. CDR1 is LGHNA, CDR2 YNFKEQ, per germline. The CDR3 has 18 residues. The V end lost 0 bases, the J end lost 1 base, and 13 bases lay between the germline ends. The CDR3 DNA sequence: TGTGCCAGCAGCCAAGATGTTCCCTCCGTGTCTGGGGCCAACGTCCTGACTTTC. Amino acids: CASSQDVPSVSGANVLTF.

In this sample, this clone turned up a few times. This specimen includes other DNA sequences encoding the same CDR3. The genes are TRBV5-1 and TRBJ1-2; 10 bases fit TRBD1. V lost 4 bases and J lost 4; bases outside the gene matches: 7. The germline V gene encodes CDR1 SGHRS and CDR2 YFSETQ. The CDR3 covers 15 residues. CDR3 in amino acids: CASSPDRGPTYGYTF. The CDR3 coding sequence is TGCGCCAGCAGCCCAGACAGGGGGCCCACCTATGGCTACACCTTC.

The chain uses TRBV6-1 and TRBJ2-6; D remains unclear. This CDR3 has 16 amino acids. The germline V and J ends were trimmed by 4 bases and 4 bases, with 14 bases remaining between them. Germline CDR1 MNHNS, CDR2 SASEGT. CDR3 sequence reads: CASSGLHLFGANVLTF. DNA of the CDR3: TGTGCCAGCAGTGGTTTACACCTCTTCGGGGCCAACGTCCTGACTTTC.

The chain carries TRBV7-2 and TRBJ2-3; 8 bases fit TRBD2. The CDR3 has 17 residues. Germline CDR1 SGHTA, CDR2 FQGNSA. The junction had 8 bases not matched to a gene; V was cut back by 1 base and J by 2 bases. CDR3 nucleotides: TGTGCCAGCAGCTTAGATGGGTTTAGCGGGGTCACAGATACGCAGTATTTT. Encoded protein: CASSLDGFSGVTDTQYF.

This rearrangement joins TRBV30 to TRBJ2-1, with 7 bases matching TRBD1. The CDR3 is 15 amino acids. V lost 7 bases to trimming and J lost 7 bases; unmatched junction nucleotides: 16. Germline V gene sequence: CDR1 GTSNPN, CDR2 SVGIG (reference sequence). The chain's CDR3 is CASPVVQGRENEQFF. In nucleotides, the CDR3 is TGTGCCTCCCCGGTTGTACAGGGGCGCGAAAATGAGCAGTTCTTC.

J is TRBJ1-2 and V is TRBV27; D is unclear. The V gene lost 5 bases and the J gene lost 3 bases, with 13 bases spanning the gap. Germline CDR1 reads MNHEY; CDR2 reads SMNVEV (reference sequence). CDR3 length equals 14 residues. The CDR3 is CASSPSRNYYGYTF. In DNA, the CDR3 is TGTGCCAGCAGTCCCTCCCGTAACTACTATGGCTACACCTTC.

The chain couples TRBV5-4 to TRBJ2-7, with D possibly being TRBD1 (6 bases). This CDR3 region has 12 residues. Trimming removed 7 bases at V and 5 bases at J, with 13 bases between. The germline V gene encodes CDR1 SGHNT and CDR2 YYREEE (reference sequence). In DNA, the CDR3 is TGTGCCAGCGGAAAACAGGGTAACGAGCAGTACTTC. Residues: CASGKQGNEQYF.

The CDR3 region is CASSLVAGRQETQYF. The CDR3, as DNA: TGTGCCAGCAGCTTAGTAGCGGGTAGACAAGAGACCCAGTACTTC. This chain uses TRBV7-9 with TRBJ2-5, with 7 bases identical to TRBD2. The CDR3 consists of 15 residues. Germline CDR1 and CDR2: SEHNR and FQNEAQ (reference sequence). V was pared by 1 base and J by 2 bases, with 4 bases of the junction left unmatched.

The V and J genes are TRBV3-1 (or the pseudogene TRBV3-2) and TRBJ1-2, with D tentatively TRBD1 (5 bases). This CDR3 region has 16 residues. Germline loops: CDR1 LGHDT, CDR2 YNNKEL (reference sequence). Trimming cost V 6 bases and J 0 bases, with 17 bases left between them. This chain's CDR3 is CASSLTYRTSNYGYTF. The CDR3 region has the DNA TGTGCCAGCAGTCTAACCTACAGGACCTCTAACTATGGCTACACCTTC.

This rearrangement joins TRBV19 to TRBJ2-2; no clear D. The CDR3 is made up of 12 amino acids. V was clipped by 2 bases and J by 6 bases, with 4 bases between them. Looked up from germline, CDR1 is LNHDA and CDR2 is SQIVND (reference sequence). CDR3 in amino acids: CASSISSGELFF. The CDR3 DNA reads as TGTGCCAGTAGTATATCGTCCGGGGAGCTGTTTTTT.

About this clone itself: Different DNA sequences within this sample yield the same CDR3. This chain connects TRBV5-1 to TRBJ2-1; D is uncertain. The V gene lost 0 bases and the J gene lost 5 bases, with 9 bases spanning the gap. CDR1 is SGHRS and CDR2 is YFSETQ in the germline V gene. The length of the CDR3 is 14 residues. CDR3 sequence (DNA): TGCGCCAGCAGCTTGGTCGGCGGCAACAATGAGCAGTTCTTC. It codes for CASSLVGGNNEQFF.